This T cell receptor beta chain was identified during a study of T cells in Graves' hyperthyroidism and ophthalmopathy. The germline gives CDR1 SEHNR, CDR2 FQNEAQ (reference sequence). Trimming took 2 bases from V and 5 from J; bases not matched to a gene: 7. This CDR3 has 16 amino acids. RNA transcripts were the template for amplifying TCR beta CDR3 regions. First-round RT-PCR with HTBI primers amplified the TCR CDR3 region. From the multiplex PCR reads, TCRdb called clonotypes with MiXCR, one entry per CDR3 protein. The table has 370,000 or so distinct CDR3 sequences, around a sixth seen once. The sample was blood. The clonotype originates from a woman aged 18-29 years with Graves' hyperthyroidism that later progressed to Graves' ophthalmopathy. The V call is TRBV7-9, the J call TRBJ2-3; TRBD1 matches at 10 bases. CDR3 protein: CASSLSGQGVRDTQYF. CDR3 DNA: TGTGCCAGCAGCTTATCCGGACAGGGGGTCAGAGATACGCAGTATTTT. Full variable domain (remainder filled in from reference TRBV7-9 and TRBJ2-3): DTGVSQNPRHKITKRGQNVTFRCDPISEHNRLYWYRQTLGQGPEFLTYFQNEAQLEKSRLLSDRFSAERPKGSFSTLEIQRTEQGDSAMYLCASSLSGQGVRDTQYFGPGTRLTVL.